This T cell receptor (beta chain) was sequenced for a study of vaccination and CD4 T cells after COVID-19. Looking at the study overall: Convalescent persons amounted to six males plus four females, two of whom were Hispanic. Spike peptides, overlapping and drawn from SARS-CoV-2, HCoV-NL63, HCoV-OC43 and HCoV-229E, were used to stimulate cells.

Specified treatment: approximately 9-day PBMC culture with coronavirus spike peptide pools or control peptides (ViraFEST assay). TCR sequencing followed the expansion of antigen-specific T cells with peptide pools in ViraFEST. Negative selection purified CD4+ T cells after 10 days of culture. The CDR3 consists of 11 residues. CDR1 and CDR2 (germline): DFQATT, SNEGSKA (reference sequence). Sequenced with the Oncomine TCR Beta short-read assay was DNA taken from cultured CD4+ T cells. TCRdb redid the calling of the PCR reads with MiXCR, one entry per CDR3 protein. The sample contains some 4,000 distinct CDR3 sequences, approximately 25% of which appear only once. A word on this clonotype: The antigen is undetermined. At one end the junction does not follow the germline gene, possibly because of a read error.

Sample: CD4+ T cells from blood, cultured in vitro. The sequence was obtained from a human donor who had recovered from COVID-19. The chain employs TRBV20-1 and TRBJ1-2; D not resolved. As DNA, the CDR3 is TGCACTGCTAGCGGTGGCTATGGCTACACCTTC. It specifies CTASGGYGYTF.